The entry that follows covers one T cell receptor beta chain sequence. The target antigen is unknown. 60 Vbeta and 13 Jbeta primers were used in PCR. TCRdb keeps only in-frame clones here, not all; method: immunoSEQ multiplex PCR. There are approximately 86,000 clones in the sample; 85% occur only once, and 6% to 7.5% lies in the top ten. This entry is derived from a study of cytomegalovirus exposure and HLA in healthy donors. This CDR3 is 13 amino acids long. V was trimmed by 2 bases and J by 6 bases, leaving 10 bases between them. CDR1 is KGHSH, CDR2 LQKENI, per germline. Although they were nominally healthy when sampled, donors likely had unrecorded immune exposures. The study, taken as a whole, reports: Trimming of TCR beta V- and J-genes showed a link, identified in a later analysis, to a missense DCLRE1C variant. Some TCR beta chains (approximately 180 of them) were listed as cytomegalovirus-associated. Later analysis showed TCR association rates varying by HLA locus, highest for DRB1 and lowest for HLA-C.

This receptor was taken from a man aged 40-55 years in good health and CMV-seropositive. Sequencing was performed on PBMCs. The chain carries TRBV18 and TRBJ1-1; no clear D gene. For the CDR3, the DNA is TGTGCCAGCTCACCATTATCAAGCCCTGAAGCTTTCTTT. Translation: CASSPLSSPEAFF.